Below, 28 T cell receptor beta chains from the same sample are listed, as sequenced in a study of blood T cells in healthy people across ages. It was with a sample-barcoded 5' primer and a J-beta primer mix that a second PCR of about 6 to 12 cycles was run. From the 5' RACE reads, TCRdb called clonotypes with MiXCR, one entry per CDR3 protein. This sample has more than 1 million distinct CDR3 sequences; 40% to 55% occur once, and the top ten carry approximately 19%. Sequencing was done on a sample of blood. The receptors come from a woman aged 60-75 years in good health.

The chain recombines TRBV5-1 with TRBJ2-2; tentatively, D is TRBD1 (5 bases). The CDR3 covers 14 residues. Germline V CDR1 and CDR2: SGHRS, YFSETQ. V was shortened by 3 bases and J by 6 bases, with 12 bases between the two germline ends. The CDR3 protein is CASSSGQSAGELFF. In DNA, the CDR3 is TGCGCCAGCAGCTCCGGACAATCCGCCGGGGAGCTGTTTTTT. Together with reference TRBV5-1 and TRBJ2-2, the CDR3 gives the full variable domain: KAGVTQTPRYLIKTRGQQVTLSCSPISGHRSVSWYQQTPGQGLQFLFEYFSETQRNKGNFPGRFSGRQFSNSRSEMNVSTLELGDSALYLCASSSGQSAGELFFGEGSRLTVL.

In regard to this clonotype: Its ends do not fully match the called genes, so a read error is possible. V and J are TRBV20-1 and TRBJ1-5; D may be TRBD1 (6 bases). There are 14 residues in the CDR3. The germline CDR1 and CDR2 sequences are DFQATT and SNEGSKA (reference sequence). CDR3 loop: CSARGGSPNQPQHF. CDR3 sequence (DNA): TGCAGTGCGAGAGGGGGAAGTCCGAATCAGCCCCAGCATTTT.

J is TRBJ2-3 and V is TRBV27, with 14 bases fitting TRBD2. V lost 9 bases to trimming and J lost 5 bases; unmatched junction nucleotides: 7. Germline V gene data show CDR1 as MNHEY and CDR2 as SMNVEV (reference sequence). CDR3 size: 15 residues. The CDR3 here is CASRGTSGSVDTQYF. CDR3 in DNA: TGTGCCAGTCGCGGGACTAGCGGGAGTGTAGATACGCAGTATTTT.

This chain uses TRBV7-9 with TRBJ2-1, with 7 bases fitting TRBD2. Losses at the gene ends were 1 base for V and 8 bases for J; bases not matched to a gene: 5. This CDR3 has 14 residues. Germline V gene data show CDR1 as SEHNR and CDR2 as FQNEAQ (reference sequence). The CDR3 bases are TGTGCCAGCAGCTTAGTAGGGGCGGGAGATGAGCAGTTCTTC. Its translation: CASSLVGAGDEQFF.

The J gene is TRBJ2-7, the V gene TRBV20-1, with D perhaps given as TRBD1 or TRBD2 (6 bases each). Trimming stripped 2 bases from V and 0 bases from J, with 17 bases between. Germline CDR1 reads DFQATT; CDR2 reads SNEGSKA (reference sequence). The CDR3 has 16 amino acids. CDR3 in amino acids: CSARTIGGGSSYEQYF. Written as DNA, the CDR3 is TGCAGTGCTAGAACCATCGGGGGCGGAAGCTCCTACGAGCAGTACTTC.

This clonotype was counted a few times. The rearrangement links TRBV5-1 to TRBJ2-1; D uncertain. V was shortened by 0 bases and J by 6 bases, with 10 bases between the two germline ends. This CDR3 spans 14 amino acids. CDR1 SGHRS and CDR2 YFSETQ come from the germline V gene. As DNA, the CDR3 is TGCGCCAGCAGCTTGGATGGTGGAATCAATGAGCAGTTCTTC. It is translated as CASSLDGGINEQFF.

This clonotype was recorded only once. The chain carries TRBV20-1 and TRBJ2-1; tentative D call: TRBD2 (6 bases). The CDR3 length is 13 residues. CDR1 and CDR2 from the germline V gene are DFQATT and SNEGSKA (reference sequence). CDR3 DNA sequence: TGCAGCCCCCGGGACTGGAAATACAATGAGCAGTTCTTC. Residues: CSPRDWKYNEQFF.

V usage is TRBV20-1 and J usage is TRBJ2-5, with D perhaps matching TRBD1 (6 bases). The J call is uncertain, as TRBJ2-7 better fits the DNA end. The CDR3 is 14 residues long. The V gene's germline CDR1 is DFQATT and CDR2 SNEGSKA (reference sequence). The CDR3 nucleotides read TGCAGTGTTCAGACGGGACACGTGAACGACGAGCAGTACTTC. This encodes CSVQTGHVNDEQYF.

This chain connects TRBV4-1 to TRBJ1-4; 8 nucleotides match TRBD1. The V gene end was trimmed by 4 bases and the J gene end by 3 bases; junction bases not matched to a gene: 7. The CDR3 contains 16 residues. The germline V gene encodes CDR1 MGHRA and CDR2 YSYEKL. The CDR3 DNA reads as TGCGCCAGCAGCCGCCAACAGGGGGGGGCTAATGAAAAACTGTTTTTT. This translates into CASSRQQGGANEKLFF.

This clonotype was observed a few times. The chain joins TRBV4-1 to TRBJ2-7; maybe TRBD2 (6 bases). The CDR3 is 15 amino acids. Germline V CDR1 and CDR2: MGHRA, YSYEKL. V lost 0 bases, J lost 2 bases, and 11 bases lay in between. The CDR3 protein is CASSQERGWAYEQYF. The CDR3 DNA is TGCGCCAGCAGCCAAGAGCGGGGATGGGCCTACGAGCAGTACTTC.

In its sample, this clonotype was seen many times. The chain couples TRBV21-1 to TRBJ2-5. TRBV21-1 has pseudogene status. The CDR3 is 14 residues long. The CDR3 spells CASTSLAVQETQYF. The CDR3 nucleotides read TGTGCCAGCACCTCATTAGCGGTCCAAGAGACCCAGTACTTC.

This clonotype was seen a handful of times. J is TRBJ1-1 and V is TRBV7-9; D remains unclear. The CDR3 runs 16 residues. V gave up 1 base and J gave up 0 bases, with 12 bases separating them. Germline CDR1 reads SEHNR; CDR2 reads FQNEAQ (reference sequence). The CDR3 DNA follows: TGTGCCAGCAGCTTAGGGTTAGGAGGGTTGAACACTGAAGCTTTCTTT. The encoded protein is CASSLGLGGLNTEAFF.

Ten or more counts support this clonotype. The gene calls are TRBV12-3 or TRBV12-4 and TRBJ2-1, with a tentative D call TRBD2 (6 bases). This CDR3 region has 14 residues. V lost 5 bases to trimming and J lost 6 bases, with 14 bases between them. CDR3 sequence reads: CASSPSPGANEQFF. Here the CDR3 DNA reads TGTGCCAGCAGTCCGTCACCGGGAGCCAATGAGCAGTTCTTC.

V and J are TRBV28 and TRBJ2-3; D is unclear. V was pared by 6 bases and J by 6 bases, with 10 bases between. Germline loops: CDR1 MDHEN, CDR2 SYDVKM. The CDR3 totals 12 residues. The CDR3 reads CASRGAIDTQYF. The CDR3 region has the DNA TGTGCCAGCAGGGGTGCAATTGATACGCAGTATTTT.

V gene TRBV20-1 combines with J gene TRBJ2-4; D ambiguous. Germline-derived CDR1 and CDR2 are DFQATT and SNEGSKA (reference sequence). V dropped 5 bases and J dropped 0 bases, with 11 bases sitting between them. The length of the CDR3 is 14 residues. The CDR3 nucleotides read TGCAGTGCTCCCCGACCGATAGCCAAAAACATTCAGTACTTC. It codes for CSAPRPIAKNIQYF.

The V and J genes are TRBV9 and TRBJ2-1; D may be TRBD2 (7 bases). Trimming pared 3 bases from V and 8 bases from J, leaving 21 bases between. The germline gives CDR1 SGDLS, CDR2 YYNGEE. The CDR3 totals 16 residues. The CDR3 region is CASSGGGGASADEQFF. The CDR3 DNA follows: TGTGCCAGCAGCGGAGGGGGAGGGGCTAGTGCCGATGAGCAGTTCTTC.

This sequence joins TRBV7-6 and TRBJ2-1; D might be TRBD1 (6 bases). Germline CDR1 is SGHVS and CDR2 is FNYEAQ. Deletions cut 5 bases from V and 12 bases from J, with 17 bases between. CDR3 length equals 13 residues. The CDR3 sequence is CASSVMRGSGQFF. CDR3 nucleotides: TGTGCCAGCAGCGTAATGAGGGGGAGTGGGCAGTTCTTC.

The V call is TRBV29-1, the J call TRBJ2-5; 7 positions agree with TRBD1. V lost 6 bases and J lost 11; bases outside the gene matches: 15. This CDR3 is built from 13 residues. Germline CDR1 and CDR2: SQVTM and ANQGSEA. The CDR3 nucleotides read TGCAGCGTCTCCGCGACAGGGTTATCTGAGCAGTACTTC. Protein product: CSVSATGLSEQYF. The variable domain in full, completed from reference TRBV29-1 and TRBJ2-5, reads SAVISQKPSRDICQRGTSLTIQCQVDSQVTMMFWYRQQPGQSLTLIATANQGSEATYESGFVIDKFPISRPNLTFSTLTVSNMSPEDSSIYLCSVSATGLSEQYFGPGTRLLVL.

The chain employs TRBV7-6 and TRBJ2-7; tentative D call: TRBD2 (6 bases). The CDR3 loop spans 13 amino acids. Trimming shortened V by 5 bases and J by 5 bases, and 13 bases separated the two germline ends. Looked up from germline, CDR1 is SGHVS and CDR2 is FNYEAQ. The CDR3 region has the DNA TGTGCCAGCAGCGTAAGTTGGAGGGACGAGCAGTACTTC. It yields the protein CASSVSWRDEQYF.

The rearrangement links TRBV11-2 to TRBJ2-1, with TRBD2 matching over 8 bases. V lost 0 bases and J lost 4; bases outside the gene matches: 11. Germline V gives CDR1 SGHAT, CDR2 FQNNGV. The CDR3 has 18 amino acids. CDR3 protein: CASSLDRGSGMPYNEQFF. CDR3 nucleotide sequence: TGTGCCAGCAGCTTAGATCGGGGTAGCGGGATGCCATACAATGAGCAGTTCTTC.

This clonotype has only a few counts. The chain uses TRBV10-3 and TRBJ1-1; D possibly corresponds to TRBD1 (5 bases). The CDR3 extends over 14 amino acids. Trimming removed 10 bases at V and 3 bases at J, with 18 bases between. Germline V CDR1 and CDR2: ENHRY, SYGVKD. Written as DNA, the CDR3 is TGTGCCAGTTCAGGTTTCGAGGGGTACACTGAAGCTTTCTTT. As protein: CASSGFEGYTEAFF.

This clonotype occurred many times. V is TRBV27 and J is TRBJ2-7; the match to TRBD1 covers 9 bases. V dropped 8 bases and J dropped 2; count of bases not matched to a gene: 4. CDR1 MNHEY and CDR2 SMNVEV come from the germline V gene (reference sequence). The CDR3 extends over 13 amino acids. The CDR3 loop reads CASVGTGTYEQYF. CDR3 in DNA: TGTGCCAGCGTGGGGACAGGGACCTACGAGCAGTACTTC.

The chain employs TRBV20-1 and TRBJ2-1; 7 positions agree with TRBD2. The V gene's germline CDR1 is DFQATT and CDR2 SNEGSKA (reference sequence). V lost 5 bases and J lost 4; bases outside the gene matches: 14. The CDR3 extends over 16 amino acids. The DNA of the CDR3 is TGCAGTGCTCTTGAGGCGGGAGTATCGGGTTACAATGAGCAGTTCTTC. The encoded protein is CSALEAGVSGYNEQFF.

The sample holds a few counts of this clonotype. The CDR3 loop reads CASSYSQSSYEQYF. In DNA, the CDR3 is TGTGCCAGCAGTTACTCCCAGAGCTCCTACGAGCAGTACTTC. The V gene is TRBV6-5, the J gene TRBJ2-7; D call uncertain. V was pared by 0 bases and J by 0 bases, with 6 bases between. CDR1 is MNHEY and CDR2 is SVGAGI in the germline V gene. This CDR3 contains 14 residues.

The V gene is TRBV7-9, the J gene TRBJ2-1; D could derive from TRBD1 or TRBD2 (5 bases each). The CDR3 spans 14 residues. The germline V and J ends were trimmed by 4 bases and 7 bases, with 14 bases remaining between them. Germline V gives CDR1 SEHNR, CDR2 FQNEAQ (reference sequence). The CDR3 sequence: CASSSAGTGNEQFF. The CDR3 DNA sequence: TGTGCCAGCAGCTCAGCCGGGACGGGGAATGAGCAGTTCTTC.

The rearrangement joins TRBV2 to TRBJ1-2; 8 bases agree with TRBD1. In germline, CDR1 is SNHLY, CDR2 FYNNEI. The CDR3 is 14 amino acids. With 3 bases clipped from V and 4 bases from J, the junction kept 4 bases outside the gene matches. This CDR3 is CASSDRQGPYGYTF. DNA of the CDR3: TGTGCCAGCAGTGACAGACAGGGGCCCTATGGCTACACCTTC.

Points on this clonotype: A much larger clone lies one base from this, so it may be a read error. This chain links TRBV20-1 with TRBJ2-7, with D tentatively TRBD1 (6 bases). Trimming removed 0 bases at V and 3 bases at J, with 12 bases between. This CDR3 contains 14 residues. CDR1 and CDR2 (germline): DFQATT, SNEGSKA (reference sequence). CDR3 DNA: TGCAGTGCTAGAGATCAGGCCAGGGGCTACGAGCAGTACTTC. It translates to CSARDQARGYEQYF.

The chain carries TRBV6-1 and TRBJ2-1; a possible D gene is TRBD2 (6 bases). Deletions cut 2 bases from V and 2 bases from J, with 19 bases between. The germline gives CDR1 MNHNS, CDR2 SASEGT. CDR3 length equals 18 residues. DNA of the CDR3: TGTGCCAGCAGTGAAACCGTGAGCTTAGCGGCCCCCTACAATGAGCAGTTCTTC. Its protein product is CASSETVSLAAPYNEQFF.